The clone carrying this T cell receptor beta chain is a singleton in its sample. The CDR3 consists of 15 residues. Germline-derived CDR1 and CDR2 are SGHRS and YFSETQ. V was pared by 4 bases and J by 4 bases, with 6 bases of the junction left unmatched. These data originate in a study of blood T cell repertoires in COVID-19. Study as a whole: Acute and convalescent COVID-19 specimens originated in the United States, Italy and Spain. T cells, B-cell-depleted T cells, or PBMCs supplied cDNA or gDNA.

Original processing methods: Amplification of reference gene primers was used by the study to estimate nucleated cell counts. Here immunoSEQ multiplex PCR was the method, and the copy in TCRdb shows in-frame clones only, minus some. Clonal size and the V and J genes are those of that table, whereas D and trimming came from the DNA. Among roughly 96,000 clones, roughly 80% were seen once, and the ten largest hold about 18%. The sequenced sample was peripheral blood. The chain carries TRBV5-1 and TRBJ1-3; 9 bases are a match to TRBD1. The receptor was derived from an elderly man with acute or convalescent COVID-19. CDR3: CASSTGGAGGNTIYF. The CDR3 bases are TGCGCCAGCAGCACAGGGGGCGCGGGGGGAAACACCATATATTTT.